The 5 T cell receptor beta chains below were found in one sample sequenced in a study of vaccination effects on CD4 cells after COVID-19. For these receptors, no antigen is known. Only in-frame clones appear in the TCRdb table, and some are missing; sequencing was by immunoSEQ multiplex PCR. The sample records tens of thousands of clones, around 74% being singletons. Within the ViraFEST assay, antigen-specific CD4+ T cells underwent expansion with viral peptide pools prior to sequencing. The culture ran for roughly 10 days before CD4+ T cells were isolated. All vaccine recipients tested negative for nucleocapsid antibodies and had never contracted SARS-CoV-2 infection. Here the sequenced sample was CD4+ T cells from PBMCs cultured with HCoV-NL63 spike peptides, taken before COVID-19 vaccination. Receptors were obtained from a human donor who received a COVID-19 vaccine.

The chain has TRBV5-4 and TRBJ1-6; D is ambiguous. CDR3 length: 15 residues. V was shortened by 1 base and J by 7 bases, with 12 bases between the two germline ends. The germline V gene has CDR1 SGHNT and CDR2 YYREEE (reference sequence). Here the CDR3 reads CASSLYGERNSPLHF. The CDR3 bases are TGTGCCAGCAGCTTGTACGGGGAACGGAATTCACCCCTCCACTTT.

The chain recombines TRBV30 with TRBJ2-1; 8 bases line up with TRBD1. Germline lookup yields CDR1 GTSNPN and CDR2 SVGIG (reference sequence). Losses at the gene ends were 3 bases for V and 0 bases for J; bases not matched to a gene: 7. This CDR3 is 16 amino acids long. CDR3 in amino acids: CAWRLPGQASYNEQFF. In DNA, the CDR3 is TGTGCCTGGAGGCTACCGGGACAGGCCTCCTACAATGAGCAGTTCTTC.

This chain links TRBV6-5 with TRBJ2-3; D unclear. The CDR3 length is 14 residues. Germline V gives CDR1 MNHEY, CDR2 SVGAGI. Trimming removed 5 bases at V and 0 bases at J, with 9 bases between. The chain's CDR3 is CASSRLHSTDTQYF. The CDR3 coding sequence is TGTGCCAGCAGTAGACTCCATAGCACAGATACGCAGTATTTT.

This chain joins TRBV5-1 and TRBJ1-2; D unclear. The length of the CDR3 is 17 residues. Trimming took 3 bases from V and 0 from J, leaving 18 bases between them. Germline V gene lookup returns CDR1 SGHRS and CDR2 YFSETQ. The CDR3 region has the DNA TGCGCCAGCAGCTCGAAGGATCCAGCCCCTTCTAACTATGGCTACACCTTC. Its protein product is CASSSKDPAPSNYGYTF.

V usage is TRBV19 and J usage is TRBJ2-5; D possibly corresponds to TRBD1 (6 bases). The germline V and J ends were trimmed by 4 bases and 2 bases, with 17 bases remaining between them. The CDR3 is 16 residues long. Germline V gene lookup returns CDR1 LNHDA and CDR2 SQIVND (reference sequence). The CDR3, as DNA: TGTGCCAGTAGTACCCTCCGGGACAATCTACAAGAGACCCAGTACTTC. Its protein product is CASSTLRDNLQETQYF.